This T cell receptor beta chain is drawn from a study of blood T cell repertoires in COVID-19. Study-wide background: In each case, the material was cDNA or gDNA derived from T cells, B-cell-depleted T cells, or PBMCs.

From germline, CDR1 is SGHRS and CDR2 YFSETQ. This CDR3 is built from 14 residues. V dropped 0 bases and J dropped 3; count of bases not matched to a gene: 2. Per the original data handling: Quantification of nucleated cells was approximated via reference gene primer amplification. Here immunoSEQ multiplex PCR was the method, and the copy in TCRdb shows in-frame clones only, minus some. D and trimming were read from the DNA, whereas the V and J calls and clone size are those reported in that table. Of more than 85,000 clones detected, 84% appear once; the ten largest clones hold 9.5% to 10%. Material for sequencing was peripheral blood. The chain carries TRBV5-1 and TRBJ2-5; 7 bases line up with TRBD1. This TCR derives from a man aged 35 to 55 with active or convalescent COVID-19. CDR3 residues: CASSLDTGEETQYF. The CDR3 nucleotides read TGCGCCAGCAGCTTGGACACAGGGGAAGAGACCCAGTACTTC.